The 26 T cell receptor beta chains in this list originate from one sample, sequenced in a study of molecular identifiers for immune sequencing clone quantification. MiXCR was run by TCRdb on the PCR reads, yielding one entry per CDR3 protein. The sample holds some 100,000 distinct CDR3 sequences, roughly 20% seen once. Sequenced material: naive CD8+ T cells from blood, with Jurkat cell RNA spiked in. Subset of the sample: FACS-sorted CD8+CD4-CCR7+CD45RA+ naive T cells. These receptors were obtained from a human donor in good health. Some libraries in this study had Jurkat cell RNA spiked in.

V gene TRBV27 combines with J gene TRBJ2-2; D unclear. Germline CDR1 is MNHEY and CDR2 is SMNVEV (reference sequence). Trimming shortened V by 5 bases and J by 4 bases, and 14 bases separated the two germline ends. This CDR3 has 15 amino acids. DNA for the CDR3: TGTGCCAGCAGTAGTCTCGCGACTGGCACCGGGGAGCTGTTTTTT. Translating gives CASSSLATGTGELFF.

This clonotype was detected ten times or more. This chain connects TRBV3-1 to TRBJ1-5; D is uncertain. The CDR3 has 12 residues. The germline CDR1 and CDR2 sequences are LGHDT and YNNKEL (reference sequence). V was shortened by 4 bases and J by 3 bases, with 4 bases between the two germline ends. DNA for the CDR3: TGTGCCAGCAGCCGGGACAATCAGCCCCAGCATTTT. The encoded protein is CASSRDNQPQHF.

This clonotype was found many times. The J gene is TRBJ2-7, the V gene TRBV14; TRBD2 matches at 8 bases. The V gene end was trimmed by 1 base and the J gene end by 2 bases; junction bases not matched to a gene: 4. In germline, CDR1 is SGHDN, CDR2 FVKESK. This CDR3 comprises 15 residues. Here the CDR3 DNA reads TGTGCCAGCAGCCAAGTAGCGGGATCGACCTACGAGCAGTACTTC. Translating it yields CASSQVAGSTYEQYF.

The rearrangement uses TRBV7-6 and TRBJ2-1; 7 bases align to TRBD1. This CDR3 is built from 15 residues. CDR1 and CDR2 from the germline V gene are SGHVS and FNYEAQ. V lost 1 base to trimming and J lost 3 bases; unmatched junction nucleotides: 3. CDR3 DNA: TGTGCCAGCAGCTTAGTTCCAGGGGGCTACAATGAGCAGTTCTTC. Translated: CASSLVPGGYNEQFF.

The gene calls are TRBV11-1 and TRBJ2-5, with TRBD2 matching over 7 bases. Per germline, CDR1 SGHAT and CDR2 FQDESV (reference sequence). The CDR3 runs to 14 residues. V was pared by 5 bases and J by 4 bases, with 7 bases of the junction left unmatched. The CDR3 is CASSLAVAGETQYF. The CDR3 DNA reads TGTGCCAGCAGCCTGGCGGTAGCGGGAGAGACCCAGTACTTC.

The gene calls are TRBV6-2 or TRBV6-3 and TRBJ2-7; D call uncertain. Germline CDR1 is MNHEY and CDR2 is SVGEGT. This CDR3 has 13 residues. The V end was cut by 2 bases, the J end by 2 bases, with 7 bases between. The CDR3 here is CASSYEETYEQYF. The CDR3 DNA follows: TGTGCCAGCAGTTACGAGGAGACCTACGAGCAGTACTTC.

This clonotype was detected many times. This chain connects TRBV29-1 to TRBJ1-1; D is undetermined. CDR1 and CDR2 (germline): SQVTM, ANQGSEA. Between the trimmed V and J ends, which lost 3 bases and 0 bases, there was a span of 8 bases. The CDR3 totals 13 residues. The CDR3 protein is CSVDDFLNTEAFF. For the CDR3, the DNA is TGCAGCGTTGATGATTTTTTGAACACTGAAGCTTTCTTT.

This clonotype was recorded at least ten times. The chain employs TRBV20-1 and TRBJ2-7; 9 bases fit TRBD2. CDR1 DFQATT and CDR2 SNEGSKA come from the germline V gene (reference sequence). This CDR3 comprises 17 residues. Trimming removed 0 bases from V and 4 bases from J; junction bases left unmatched: 13. The CDR3 reads CSARDRGSGSRGYEQYF. For the CDR3, the DNA is TGCAGTGCTAGAGATCGGGGTAGCGGGAGCCGTGGTTACGAGCAGTACTTC.

This clonotype was seen repeatedly, ten times or more. This chain uses TRBV6-5 with TRBJ2-5; D might be TRBD2 (5 bases). The CDR3 contains 17 residues. Germline lookup yields CDR1 MNHEY and CDR2 SVGAGI. V lost 5 bases, J lost 3 bases, and 22 bases lay in between. In DNA, the CDR3 is TGTGCCAGCAGTGCCCGCCCTTATGACCTCGGGGAAGAGACCCAGTACTTC. Protein sequence: CASSARPYDLGEETQYF.

As concerns this clonotype: With a much larger clone just one base away, this may be a read error. This chain connects TRBV7-6 to TRBJ1-2, with TRBD1 as a possible D gene (6 bases). Germline V gene data show CDR1 as SGHVS and CDR2 as FNYEAQ. This CDR3 region has 11 residues. The CDR3 sequence: CASGGLDGFTF. The CDR3 DNA reads TGTGCCAGCGGGGGGCTCGATGGCTTCACCTTC. The full variable domain, completed using reference TRBV7-6 and TRBJ1-2, is GAGVSQSPRYKVTKRGQDVALRCDPISGHVSLYWYRQALGQGPEFLTYFNYEAQQDKSGLPNDRFSAERPEGSISTLTIQRTEQRDSAMYRCASGGLDGFTFGSGTRLTVV.

This clonotype was recorded at least ten times. The chain is built from TRBV6-2 or TRBV6-3 and TRBJ2-3; 15 bases match TRBD2. The V gene's germline CDR1 is MNHEY and CDR2 SVGEGT. The V segment lost 5 bases and the J segment 3 bases; nucleotides outside the gene matches: 3. The CDR3 is made up of 16 amino acids. For the CDR3, the DNA is TGTGCCAGCAGTCAAGGGACTAGCGGGAGGACAGATACGCAGTATTTT. It translates to CASSQGTSGRTDTQYF.

This clonotype was counted at least ten times. The chain has TRBV27 and TRBJ2-1; 8 positions match TRBD2. The germline CDR1 and CDR2 sequences are MNHEY and SMNVEV (reference sequence). After removal of 7 bases from V and 4 bases from J, the junction contained 9 bases not matched to a gene. The CDR3 has 15 amino acids. The chain's CDR3 is CASKISGGGYNEQFF. The CDR3 nucleotides read TGTGCCAGCAAGATTAGCGGCGGGGGGTACAATGAGCAGTTCTTC.

This clonotype was found many times. This chain joins TRBV30 and TRBJ2-2; D remains unclear. The CDR3 sequence is 12 residues long. Germline V lookup: CDR1 GTSNPN, CDR2 SVGIG (reference sequence). The ends were cut back, 5 bases at V and 7 bases at J, with 11 bases in the middle. CDR3 sequence reads: CAWDIFGGELFF. The CDR3 DNA sequence: TGTGCCTGGGACATATTTGGCGGGGAGCTGTTTTTT.

This clonotype was counted ten times or more. The gene calls are TRBV5-4 and TRBJ2-1; TRBD2 might be the D (6 bases). Germline-derived CDR1 and CDR2 are SGHNT and YYREEE (reference sequence). Trimming pared 4 bases from V and 3 bases from J, leaving 17 bases between. This CDR3 comprises 16 residues. The CDR3 loop is CASSPIQRVNYNEQFF. The DNA for the CDR3 is TGTGCCAGCAGCCCCATACAGCGGGTTAACTACAATGAGCAGTTCTTC. The full variable domain, its missing parts supplied by reference TRBV5-4 and TRBJ2-1, is ETGVTQSPTHLIKTRGQQVTLRCSSQSGHNTVSWYQQALGQGPQFIFQYYREEENGRGNFPPRFSGLQFPNYSSELNVNALELDDSALYLCASSPIQRVNYNEQFFGPGTRLTVL.

This clonotype was seen at least ten times. The chain carries TRBV29-1 and TRBJ2-4; 12 bases match TRBD2. CDR1 SQVTM and CDR2 ANQGSEA come from the germline V gene. The CDR3 sequence is 16 residues long. V trimming: 0 bases; J trimming: 9 bases; junction bases outside the gene matches: 9. The CDR3 region has the DNA TGCAGCGTTGAAGAGCGACTAGCGGGAGTATTTGGCATTCAGTACTTC. Translated, it gives CSVEERLAGVFGIQYF.

There are many counts of this clonotype. The rearrangement joins TRBV3-1 to TRBJ2-3; weak D call: TRBD2 (6 bases). This CDR3 has 15 amino acids. In germline, CDR1 is LGHDT, CDR2 YNNKEL (reference sequence). The germline V and J ends were trimmed by 2 bases and 1 base, with 10 bases remaining between them. CDR3 DNA sequence: TGTGCCAGCAGCCAATCCTCTAGCGGCACAGATACGCAGTATTTT. Translating it yields CASSQSSSGTDTQYF.

This clonotype appeared a few times. The rearrangement uses TRBV19 and TRBJ2-7; D gene uncertain. The CDR3 loop spans 12 amino acids. Looked up from germline, CDR1 is LNHDA and CDR2 is SQIVND (reference sequence). The germline V and J ends were trimmed by 6 bases and 5 bases, with 11 bases remaining between them. CDR3 sequence (DNA): TGTGCCAGTAGCTTTCTAAGGGACGAGCAGTACTTC. Amino acid sequence: CASSFLRDEQYF.

This clonotype was recorded a few times. One end of the junction fails to match germline, which may point to a read error. This chain connects TRBV7-7 to TRBJ2-5; tentative D call: TRBD2 (6 bases). CDR3 length: 14 residues. Per the germline V gene, CDR1 is SSHAT and CDR2 is FNYEAQ (reference sequence). In DNA, the CDR3 is TGTGCTAGCAGCCCCACCACCAGCGGGGAGACCCAGTACTTC. It translates to CASSPTTSGETQYF.

Ten or more counts support this clonotype. V gene TRBV3-1 combines with J gene TRBJ1-3, with D hard to call. Germline loops: CDR1 LGHDT, CDR2 YNNKEL (reference sequence). The V and J ends lost 8 bases and 0 bases respectively, with 5 bases between them. The CDR3 runs to 12 residues. CDR3 loop: CASADSGNTIYF. The CDR3 bases are TGTGCCAGCGCAGACTCTGGAAACACCATATATTTT.

This clonotype was counted at least ten times. V usage is TRBV12-3 or TRBV12-4 and J usage is TRBJ2-3; TRBD1 is a possible D gene (5 bases). The CDR3 sequence is 14 residues long. The ends were cut back, 6 bases at V and 3 bases at J, with 13 bases in the middle. CDR3 sequence reads: CASRSDSGTDTQYF. In nucleotides, the CDR3 is TGTGCCAGCAGATCCGACAGTGGGACAGATACGCAGTATTTT.

About this clonotype: The junction departs from germline at one end; a sequencing error may be responsible. The CDR3 sequence is CASSTSGLAGVVEQSF. As DNA, the CDR3 is TGTGCCAGTAGTACGTCGGGACTAGCGGGAGTGGTTGAGCAGTCCTTC. This chain connects TRBV19 to TRBJ2-1; TRBD2 aligns across 14 bases. CDR3 length: 16 residues. Germline CDR1 reads LNHDA; CDR2 reads SQIVND (reference sequence). The full variable domain, rest sourced from reference TRBV19 and TRBJ2-1, is DGGITQSPKYLFRKEGQNVTLSCEQNLNHDAMYWYRQDPGQGLRLIYYSQIVNDFQKGDIAEGYSVSREKKESFPLTVTSAQKNPTAFYLCASSTSGLAGVVEQSFGPGTRLTVL.

This clonotype occurred many times. The V gene is TRBV7-9, the J gene TRBJ2-3, with 9 bases identical to TRBD2. Germline V gene sequence: CDR1 SEHNR, CDR2 FQNEAQ (reference sequence). The CDR3 is made up of 17 amino acids. The V segment lost 3 bases and the J segment 3 bases; nucleotides outside the gene matches: 10. CDR3 amino acids: CASSFDIAGAGTDTQYF. The CDR3 coding sequence is TGTGCCAGCAGCTTTGATATAGCGGGAGCGGGAACAGATACGCAGTATTTT.

Concerning this clonotype: A much larger clone lies a single base off, so this may be a read error. V usage is TRBV12-3 or TRBV12-4 and J usage is TRBJ2-3; TRBD1 agrees at 8 bases. This CDR3 comprises 15 residues. The CDR3 DNA sequence: TGTGCCGGCAGTACAAACAGGGGGAACACAGATACGCAGTATTTT. Protein: CAGSTNRGNTDTQYF.

This clonotype came up many times. The chain uses TRBV20-1 and TRBJ1-1, with D possibly matching TRBD1 (5 bases). Looked up from germline, CDR1 is DFQATT and CDR2 is SNEGSKA (reference sequence). V lost 0 bases and J 0 bases, leaving 11 bases between the germline ends. This CDR3 is 15 amino acids long. The DNA of the CDR3 is TGCAGTGCTAGAGATCGTGACAGAATGAACACTGAAGCTTTCTTT. Protein sequence: CSARDRDRMNTEAFF.

Concerning this clonotype: This may be a read error, as it is one base from a much larger clone. V is TRBV4-3 and J is TRBJ2-7, with D possibly TRBD2 on 5 matching bases. V was shortened by 3 bases and J by 1 base, with 13 bases between the two germline ends. CDR1 and CDR2 from the germline V gene are LGHNA and YSLEER. The CDR3 is 15 amino acids. The DNA of the CDR3 is TGCGCCAGCAGCCAGGGCCGCGGGCAGTCCTACGAGCAGTACTTC. Its translation is CASSQGRGQSYEQYF.

In its sample, this clonotype was seen many times. The chain employs TRBV19 and TRBJ2-7; D ambiguous. The V gene lost 6 bases and the J gene lost 2 bases, with 11 bases spanning the gap. The CDR3 contains 13 residues. The germline V gene has CDR1 LNHDA and CDR2 SQIVND (reference sequence). The CDR3 bases are TGTGCCAGTAGCTGGAGTGGAACCTACGAGCAGTACTTC. It is translated as CASSWSGTYEQYF.